The source of this TCR beta chain is a study of shared T cell receptors in the human thymus. The CDR3 sequence is 17 residues long. V lost 2 bases, J lost 8 bases, and 19 bases lay in between. The germline gives CDR1 MNHEY, CDR2 SMNVEV (reference sequence). Only in-frame clones appear in the TCRdb table, and some are missing; sequencing was by immunoSEQ multiplex PCR. The table lists hundreds of thousands of clones, 85% to 90% of them singletons. The same sample was also used in a study of human thymus T cells. That study adds: Donor material was obtained from healthy Finnish infants undergoing corrective surgery for congenital heart defects. Thymic samples were excised during corrective heart operations. In thymic and blood repertoires alike, V and J usage looked biased. Unrelated individuals reportedly shared highly overlapping thymic TCR repertoires.

The chain has TRBV27 and TRBJ2-6; D is perhaps TRBD1 (5 bases). Sequencing was carried out using thymocytes. The sequence came from a boy under two years old with a congenital heart defect. The CDR3 spells CASSLRHRSGWTNVLTF. The CDR3 nucleotides are TGTGCCAGCAGTTTACGCCACAGGTCCGGCTGGACCAACGTCCTGACTTTC.